This TCR beta chain was identified during a study of T cell repertoires in cytomegalovirus infection (dated by TCRdb to the late 2010s). Regarding the research as a whole: Because public TCR beta signatures pointed to carriage of CMV infection together with the matching HLA type, the HLA type of each donor mattered for the analysis. Points the paper makes about the study in general: The ex vivo response was dominated by HLA-C-restricted CMV-specific TCR beta clonotypes, and the single most frequent clonotype in two of eight donors was supplied by these HLA-C-restricted clonotypes. Cumulative frequency of public TCR beta family members discriminated carriers of CMV infection plus the relevant HLA type in this cohort and an independent roughly 330-donor cohort.

The data were produced on an Illumina HiSeq 1500. Clones were called with MiXCR by TCRdb after fastp trimmed the public reads at Q25, and only in-frame beta chains were retained. Each CDR3 protein gets just one entry, which takes the most common genes and DNA from the rows behind it. This sample is represented by around 450,000 distinct CDR3 sequences; 11% of them were singletons. 10% of the sample is in the top ten clones. For this chain, trimming is 8 bases at the V end and 0 bases at the J end, and the number of junction bases without a gene match is 16. The CDR3, from cysteine to phenylalanine, totals 19 residues. Only the CDR3 part of the read is kept: 57 bases, read in frame from the first base. Sequences SNHLY (CDR1) and FYNNEI (CDR2) are obtained from the germline V gene. In this sample, this clonotype turned up many times. This clone's antigen is unknown. No clone much larger than this one lies a single base away; base qualities are absent.

Sequenced input: PBMCs. The receptor comes from a human donor in good health (CMV status not recorded). Some clones in this sample may be carry-over from other donors' samples. The sequence is built from TRBV2 and TRBJ2-1, with 10 bases in between that match TRBD2. CDR3 reads: CASGGGSLAGESSYNEQFF. The DNA is as follows: TGTGCCAGCGGGGGTGGTTCGCTAGCGGGAGAGAGCTCCTACAATGAGCAGTTCTTC.